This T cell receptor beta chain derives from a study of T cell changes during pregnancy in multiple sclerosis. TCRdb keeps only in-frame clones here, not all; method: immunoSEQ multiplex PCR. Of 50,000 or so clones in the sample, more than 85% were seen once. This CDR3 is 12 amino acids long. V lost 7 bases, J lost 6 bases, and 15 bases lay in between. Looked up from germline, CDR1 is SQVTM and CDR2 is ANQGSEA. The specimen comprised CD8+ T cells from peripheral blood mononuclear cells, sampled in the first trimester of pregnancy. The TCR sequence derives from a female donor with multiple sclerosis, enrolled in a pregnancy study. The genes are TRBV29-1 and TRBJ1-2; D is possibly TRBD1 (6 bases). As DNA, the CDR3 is TGCAGCGCTGTGAACCGGGACAATGGCTACACCTTC. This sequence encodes CSAVNRDNGYTF.